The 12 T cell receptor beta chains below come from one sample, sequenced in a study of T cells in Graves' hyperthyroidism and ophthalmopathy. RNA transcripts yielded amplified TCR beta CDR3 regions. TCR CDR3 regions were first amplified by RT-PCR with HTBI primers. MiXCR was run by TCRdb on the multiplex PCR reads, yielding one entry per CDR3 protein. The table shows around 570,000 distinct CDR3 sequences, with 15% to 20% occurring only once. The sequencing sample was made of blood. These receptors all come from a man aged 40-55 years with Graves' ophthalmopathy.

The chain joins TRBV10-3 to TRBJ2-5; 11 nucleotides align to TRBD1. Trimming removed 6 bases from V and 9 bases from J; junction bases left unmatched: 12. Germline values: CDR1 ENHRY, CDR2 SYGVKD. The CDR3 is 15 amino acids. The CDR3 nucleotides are TGTGCCATCAGGGAGGGACAGGGGGGCTCTCAGGCCCAGTACTTC. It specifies CAIREGQGGSQAQYF.

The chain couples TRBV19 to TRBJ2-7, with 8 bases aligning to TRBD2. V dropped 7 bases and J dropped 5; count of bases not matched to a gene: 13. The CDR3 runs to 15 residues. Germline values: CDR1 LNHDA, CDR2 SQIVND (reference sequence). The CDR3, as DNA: TGTGCCAGTACATTAGCGGGGACGGATTTTGACGAGCAGTACTTC. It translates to CASTLAGTDFDEQYF.

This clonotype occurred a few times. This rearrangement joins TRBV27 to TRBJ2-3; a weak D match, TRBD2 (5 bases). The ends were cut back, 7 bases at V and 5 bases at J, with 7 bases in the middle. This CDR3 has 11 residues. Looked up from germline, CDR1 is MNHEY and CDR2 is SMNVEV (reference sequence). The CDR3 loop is CASTREDTQYF. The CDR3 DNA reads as TGTGCCAGCACCCGGGAAGATACGCAGTATTTT.

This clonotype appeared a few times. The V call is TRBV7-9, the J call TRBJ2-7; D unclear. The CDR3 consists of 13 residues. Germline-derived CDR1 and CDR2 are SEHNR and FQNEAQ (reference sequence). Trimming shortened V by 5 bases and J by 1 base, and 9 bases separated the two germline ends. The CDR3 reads CASSTRNSYEQYF. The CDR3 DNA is TGTGCCAGCAGCACCAGGAATTCCTACGAGCAGTACTTC.

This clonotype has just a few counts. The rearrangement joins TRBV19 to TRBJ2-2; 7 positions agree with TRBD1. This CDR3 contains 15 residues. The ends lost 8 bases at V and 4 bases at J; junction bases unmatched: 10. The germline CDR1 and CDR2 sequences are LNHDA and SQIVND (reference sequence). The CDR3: CASSPGQAFTGELFF. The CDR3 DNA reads TGTGCCAGTTCCCCAGGACAGGCTTTCACCGGGGAGCTGTTTTTT.

The CDR3 bases are TGTGCCAGCACCGATCCGGGAACCCGGGGCTACACCTTC. Translated, it gives CASTDPGTRGYTF. This sequence joins TRBV11-2 and TRBJ1-2; D gene uncertain. Germline values: CDR1 SGHAT, CDR2 FQNNGV. Trimming took off 7 bases at V and 8 bases at J, with 17 bases between the two ends. This CDR3 region has 13 residues. The complete variable domain, with remaining parts taken from reference TRBV11-2 and TRBJ1-2, reads EAGVAQSPRYKIIEKRQSVAFWCNPISGHATLYWYQQILGQGPKLLIQFQNNGVVDDSQLPKDRFSAERLKGVDSTLKIQPAKLEDSAVYLCASTDPGTRGYTFGSGTRLTVV.

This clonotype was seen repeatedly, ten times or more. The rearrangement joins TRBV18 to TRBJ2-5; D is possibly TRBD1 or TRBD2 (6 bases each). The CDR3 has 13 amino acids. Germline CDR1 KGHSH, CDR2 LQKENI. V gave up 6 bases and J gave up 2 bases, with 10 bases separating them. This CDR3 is CASSQGTQETQYF. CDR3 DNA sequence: TGTGCCAGCTCTCAGGGGACTCAAGAGACCCAGTACTTC.

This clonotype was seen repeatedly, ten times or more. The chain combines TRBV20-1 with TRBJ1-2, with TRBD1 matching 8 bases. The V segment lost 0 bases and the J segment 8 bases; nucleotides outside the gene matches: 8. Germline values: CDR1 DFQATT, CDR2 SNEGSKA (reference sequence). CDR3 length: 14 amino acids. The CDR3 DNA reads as TGCAGTGCTAGAGATTTCGCAGGGGGCGTGGGCTACACCTTC. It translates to CSARDFAGGVGYTF.

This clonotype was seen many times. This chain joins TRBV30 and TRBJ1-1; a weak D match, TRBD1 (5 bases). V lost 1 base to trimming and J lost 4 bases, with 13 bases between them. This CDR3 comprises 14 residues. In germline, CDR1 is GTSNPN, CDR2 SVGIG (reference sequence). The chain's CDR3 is CAWSEVRQPTEAFF. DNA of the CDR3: TGTGCCTGGAGTGAGGTCCGACAGCCCACTGAAGCTTTCTTT.

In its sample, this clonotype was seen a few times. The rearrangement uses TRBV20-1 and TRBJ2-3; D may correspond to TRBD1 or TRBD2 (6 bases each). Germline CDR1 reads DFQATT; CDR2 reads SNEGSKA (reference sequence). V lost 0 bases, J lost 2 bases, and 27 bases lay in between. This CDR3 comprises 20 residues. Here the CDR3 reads CSAREEKPRQRGENTDTQYF. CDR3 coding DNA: TGCAGTGCTAGAGAAGAAAAGCCCCGACAGAGGGGGGAGAACACAGATACGCAGTATTTT.

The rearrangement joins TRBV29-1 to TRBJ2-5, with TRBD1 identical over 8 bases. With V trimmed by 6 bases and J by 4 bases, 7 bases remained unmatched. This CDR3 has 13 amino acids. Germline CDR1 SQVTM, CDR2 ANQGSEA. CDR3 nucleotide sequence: TGCAGCGTCGCCAGGGGGCGCGGAGAGACCCAGTACTTC. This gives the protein CSVARGRGETQYF.

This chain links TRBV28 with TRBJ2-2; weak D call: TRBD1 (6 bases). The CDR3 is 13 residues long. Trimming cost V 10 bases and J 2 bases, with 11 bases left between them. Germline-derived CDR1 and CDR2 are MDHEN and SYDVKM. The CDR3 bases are TGTGCCACCACACAGGGAAACACCGGGGAGCTGTTTTTT. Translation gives CATTQGNTGELFF. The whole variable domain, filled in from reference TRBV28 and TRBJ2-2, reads DVKVTQSSRYLVKRTGEKVFLECVQDMDHENMFWYRQDPGLGLRLIYFSYDVKMKEKGDIPEGYSVSREKKERFSLILESASTNQTSMYLCATTQGNTGELFFGEGSRLTVL.